The source of this T cell receptor (beta chain) is a study of blood T cell repertoires in COVID-19. Overall study: Collection of acute and convalescent COVID-19 samples took place in the United States, Italy and Spain. From T cells, B-cell-depleted T cells, or PBMCs came the material, which was cDNA or gDNA.

V was pared by 2 bases and J by 1 base, with 11 bases between. The CDR3 is made up of 15 amino acids. The germline V gene encodes CDR1 SGHNT and CDR2 YYREEE (reference sequence). Seattle patient enrollment occurred during active infection, with longitudinal follow-up thereafter. As originally analysed: Estimation of nucleated cell counts relied on the amplification of reference gene primers. Clones were sequenced by immunoSEQ multiplex PCR, and TCRdb holds only the in-frame ones, with some missing. Clonal size and the V and J genes are those of that table, whereas D and trimming came from the DNA. There are some 200,000 clones in the sample; about 93% occur only once, and approximately 0.69% lies in the top ten.

The clonotype comes from a man younger than 45 with COVID-19, enrolled during active disease. The chain has TRBV5-4 and TRBJ2-3; a weak D match, TRBD1 (5 bases). The sequenced material came from peripheral blood. The CDR3, as DNA: TGTGCCAGCAGCTTTGACAGTTGGGGCACAGATACGCAGTATTTT. It specifies CASSFDSWGTDTQYF.